This is a list of T cell receptor beta chains from one sample in a study of T cells in Graves' hyperthyroidism and ophthalmopathy. Each CDR3 protein gets one entry after TCRdb re-called the multiplex PCR reads with MiXCR. The sample includes hundreds of thousands of distinct CDR3 sequences, approximately 14% of them seen just once. The specimen was blood. These receptors were obtained from a woman aged 25-40 years with Graves' hyperthyroidism. Each CDR3 is given with its conserved first and last residue. Fields, in order: J gene, D gene, V gene, clone size, CDR3 DNA, CDR3 protein. The D gene is left open where the match is weak. Not all rows give a size; the values are once, few, many and, for expanded clones, a class.

>TRBJ2-3|-|TRBV15|-
TGTGCCACCAGCAGAGGAGAATATGTAGATACGCAGTATTTT
CATSRGEYVDTQYF
>TRBJ2-7|-|TRBV3-1|many
TGTGCCAGCAGCCAAGAATTCAGAGAGCAGTACTTC
CASSQEFREQYF
>TRBJ2-7|-|TRBV11-2|many
TGTGCCAGCAGCTTAATTGGTGGTCCGGGTCTCCGGGACGAGCAGTACTTC
CASSLIGGPGLRDEQYF
>TRBJ2-1|-|TRBV12-3/TRBV12-4|many
TGTGCCAGCAGCCCAGTTGGAGTTTACAATGAGCAGTTCTTC
CASSPVGVYNEQFF
>TRBJ2-7|TRBD2|TRBV5-1|many
TGCGCCAGCAGCTTCGGACTAGCGGGAGCATACGAGCAGTACTTC
CASSFGLAGAYEQYF
>TRBJ1-1|TRBD1|TRBV10-3|few
TGTGCCTCCAACCCAGGGGGAGGGGCTGAAGCTTTCTTT
CASNPGGGAEAFF
>TRBJ2-3|TRBD1|TRBV6-1|few
TGTGCCAGCAGTTCGGGACAGGGAGGCCCAGATACGCAGTATTTT
CASSSGQGGPDTQYF
>TRBJ1-1|TRBD1|TRBV3-1|many
TGTGCCAGCAGCCGGCGGACAGGGGGCATGGGTGGAGCTTTCTTT
CASSRRTGGMGGAFF
>TRBJ2-1|-|TRBV10-3|-
TGTGCCATCAGTGGGGGCAGGGGAACGGATGAGCAGTTCTTC
CAISGGRGTDEQFF
>TRBJ1-2|TRBD1|TRBV6-1|many
TGTGCCGGAAATCGGGACAGATCCCTCTATGGCTACACCTTC
CAGNRDRSLYGYTF
>TRBJ1-5|-|TRBV6-2/TRBV6-3|many
TGTGCCAGCATCGGGGCGGGCCCGGCGGGCGTAGCAGGGGCCCAGCATTTT
CASIGAGPAGVAGAQHF
>TRBJ2-1|-|TRBV4-1|few
TGCGCCAGCAGCCAGCCCCCCCGGGACTTCCACAATGAGCAGTTCTTC
CASSQPPRDFHNEQFF
>TRBJ1-2|-|TRBV27|-
TGTGCCAGCAGCCCCCTTTATTGGGGAGGAGAGGGCTACACCTTC
CASSPLYWGGEGYTF
>TRBJ2-7|-|TRBV6-5|-
TGTGCCAGCAGTTACCGGGACGGAGCCTACGAGCAGTACTTC
CASSYRDGAYEQYF
>TRBJ2-5|TRBD2|TRBV20-1|-
TGCAGTGCCCCTAGGGGAGGGGCAGGGCGGATTCTGGTAGGAGAGACCCAGTACTTC
CSAPRGGAGRILVGETQYF
>TRBJ1-4|-|TRBV5-1|many
TGCGCCAGCAGCTTAACAGGAACTACAACTAATGAAAAACTGTTTTTT
CASSLTGTTTNEKLFF
>TRBJ2-2|-|TRBV6-1|-
TGTGCCAGCAGGGAAAGGGACTTTGGAATTTTATCCGGGGAGCTGTTTTTT
CASRERDFGILSGELFF
>TRBJ1-3|-|TRBV18|few
TGTGCCAGCTCACAGGACGTGAACTCTGGAAACACCATATATTTT
CASSQDVNSGNTIYF
>TRBJ2-2|TRBD2|TRBV7-8|-
TGTGCCAGCAGCCGTTCGGGAGGAGTCGGATCCGGGGAGCTGTTTTTT
CASSRSGGVGSGELFF
>TRBJ2-7|TRBD1|TRBV6-1|many
TGTGCCAGCAGCTACAACTTTGCAAAACCGGGACAGGGGAAGGTCAACGAGCAGTACTTC
CASSYNFAKPGQGKVNEQYF
>TRBJ2-7|-|TRBV29-1|few
TGCAGCGTGGGGGTCGGCGGGCTCGAGCAGTACTTC
CSVGVGGLEQYF
>TRBJ2-3|-|TRBV12-3/TRBV12-4|many
TGTGCCAGCAGTGCGGTCTCCCGGGAAGATACGCAGTATTTT
CASSAVSREDTQYF
>TRBJ2-1|-|TRBV6-6|many
TGTGCCAGCAGTTACTCGTTGGGGCTAGCGTTAGGTAATGAGCAGTTCTTC
CASSYSLGLALGNEQFF
>TRBJ2-7|TRBD1|TRBV18|many
TGTGCCAGCTCACCACGGGGACAGGGGGTCGACGAGCAGTACTTC
CASSPRGQGVDEQYF
>TRBJ2-1|-|TRBV11-2|many
TGTGCCAGCAGACCCCTAAGCTCCTACAATGAGCAGTTCTTC
CASRPLSSYNEQFF
>TRBJ2-7|-|TRBV20-1|-
TGCAGCGCTAGACAGCGGAGCGCCTACGAGCAGTACTTC
CSARQRSAYEQYF
>TRBJ2-7|-|TRBV5-1|-
TGCGCCAGCAGCTTCCCTACCATCGGGGGTGAGCAGTACTTC
CASSFPTIGGEQYF
>TRBJ2-7|-|TRBV20-1|few
TGCAGTGGCGGCGAGCAGTACTTC
CSGGEQYF
>TRBJ1-1|-|TRBV7-8|-
TGTGCCAGCAGCGCGGACGAATGGTGGAACACTGAAGCTTTCTTT
CASSADEWWNTEAFF
>TRBJ2-1|-|TRBV7-2|-
TGTGCCAGCAGCTTAGCGGGGTCAGGGAGGCAGTTCTTC
CASSLAGSGRQFF
>TRBJ2-1|TRBD2|TRBV4-2|few
TGTGCCAGCAGCCAAGGTGCTAGCGGGAGTTATGAGCAGTTCTTC
CASSQGASGSYEQFF
>TRBJ2-7|TRBD2|TRBV11-2|-
TGTGCCAGCAGCTCCCTCTGGGAAGCGGGAGTTCTATTTTCGCGCTCCTACGAGCAGTACTTC
CASSSLWEAGVLFSRSYEQYF
>TRBJ1-1|-|TRBV28|many
TGTGCCAGCAGTTTATCCATTGAAGCTTTCTTT
CASSLSIEAFF
>TRBJ2-3|-|TRBV18|many
TGTGCCAGCTCACCACCAAGAGGGCAGGCAGATACGCAGTATTTT
CASSPPRGQADTQYF
>TRBJ1-2|-|TRBV6-6|many
TGTGCCAGCAGTTACCTAGCTCGTGTGGGAGGCGGCTACACCTTC
CASSYLARVGGGYTF
>TRBJ2-5|-|TRBV4-2|few
TGTGCCAGCAGCCAAGGGGGGACCCGCGACGGAGGAGAGACCCAGTACTTC
CASSQGGTRDGGETQYF
>TRBJ2-1|TRBD1|TRBV29-1|many
TGCAGCGTTGAGGGACAGGGGAAAGGGCTAGCGGGCTTCAATGAGCAGTTCTTC
CSVEGQGKGLAGFNEQFF
>TRBJ1-2|-|TRBV2|few
TGTGCCAGCAGTGGGACACGAGCTAACTATGGCTACACCTTC
CASSGTRANYGYTF
>TRBJ2-3|-|TRBV11-2|many
TGTGCCAGCAGCTTAGGAGGGTGGGAGAGGACAGATACGCAGTATTTT
CASSLGGWERTDTQYF
>TRBJ1-1|TRBD1|TRBV10-3|many
TGTGCCATCAGTGACCTTAATTCGGCAAGGACAGGGGTTAAGGACACTGAAGCTTTCTTT
CAISDLNSARTGVKDTEAFF
>TRBJ2-5|-|TRBV15|many
TGTGCCACCAGCAGAGATGTTCAAGACGGGGTAGAGACCCAGTACTTC
CATSRDVQDGVETQYF
>TRBJ1-4|-|TRBV24-1|-
TGTGCCACCAGTGATCCCGGGACCGGGAATGAAAAACTGTTTTTT
CATSDPGTGNEKLFF
>TRBJ2-1|TRBD1|TRBV3-1|many
TGTGCCAGCAGCCAACGAACAGGGGCAGGGTCCAATGAGCAGTTCTTC
CASSQRTGAGSNEQFF
>TRBJ2-3|-|TRBV6-2/TRBV6-3|many
TGTGCCAGCAGTTACTCGATAGCCGCGACTATCACAGATACGCAGTATTTT
CASSYSIAATITDTQYF
>TRBJ1-1|-|TRBV6-6|many
TGTGCCAGCAGTTACTCAGGGCCATACACTGAAGCTTTCTTT
CASSYSGPYTEAFF
>TRBJ1-1|-|TRBV7-9|once
TGTGCCAGCACTCAAGATTGGGGTATGAACACTGAAGCTTTCTTT
CASTQDWGMNTEAFF
>TRBJ2-7|TRBD1|TRBV10-1|many
TGCGCCAGCAGTGAGTCGACAGGGGACGAGCAGTACTTC
CASSESTGDEQYF
>TRBJ1-3|-|TRBV11-2|many
TGTGCCAGCAGCTTAGATCCGGGAGGAAACACCATATATTTT
CASSLDPGGNTIYF